Each of the 17 T cell receptor beta chains below was sequenced from the same sample in a study of blood T cell repertoires in COVID-19. The protocol was immunoSEQ multiplex PCR, while the TCRdb copy is restricted to in-frame clones and leaves out a portion. The repertoire holds under 250,000 clones, with around 85% as singletons. The specimen sequenced was PBMCs or T cells enriched from blood (not recorded which). These receptor sequences come from a woman aged 40 to 55 with acute COVID-19.

The chain couples TRBV24-1 to TRBJ1-5; D unresolved. V was shortened by 3 bases and J by 4 bases, with 12 bases between the two germline ends. CDR1 KGHDR and CDR2 SFDVKD come from the germline V gene. This CDR3 comprises 15 residues. This CDR3 is CATSDPDARNQPQHF. DNA of the CDR3: TGTGCCACCAGTGATCCGGATGCCAGGAATCAGCCCCAGCATTTT.

This chain uses TRBV19 with TRBJ2-1; D remains unclear. The ends were cut back, 1 base at V and 3 bases at J, with 4 bases in the middle. The CDR3 length is 13 residues. CDR1 LNHDA and CDR2 SQIVND come from the germline V gene (reference sequence). CDR3 bases: TGTGCCAGTAGTATAGGTAACTACAATGAGCAGTTCTTC. It translates to CASSIGNYNEQFF.

This clone was observed a single time. The chain joins TRBV12-3 or TRBV12-4 to TRBJ2-1; 9 bases line up with TRBD2. Trimming took 6 bases from V and 6 from J; bases not matched to a gene: 3. This CDR3 is 13 amino acids long. CDR3: CASSRLAANEQFF. The CDR3 DNA reads TGTGCCAGCAGCCGACTAGCGGCCAATGAGCAGTTCTTC.

The rearrangement joins TRBV19 to TRBJ1-1; D is unclear. V was cut by 5 bases and J by 0 bases, with 13 bases left in between. Germline-derived CDR1 and CDR2 are LNHDA and SQIVND (reference sequence). CDR3 length: 15 residues. In DNA, the CDR3 is TGTGCCAGTAGTCCCCAGGCGCGAATGAACACTGAAGCTTTCTTT. Residues: CASSPQARMNTEAFF. The full variable domain, its missing parts supplied by reference TRBV19 and TRBJ1-1, is DGGITQSPKYLFRKEGQNVTLSCEQNLNHDAMYWYRQDPGQGLRLIYYSQIVNDFQKGDIAEGYSVSREKKESFPLTVTSAQKNPTAFYLCASSPQARMNTEAFFGQGTRLTVV.

The gene calls are TRBV30 and TRBJ2-5; tentatively, D is TRBD1 (5 bases). Trimming took 2 bases from V and 4 from J, leaving 11 bases between them. Germline V gene lookup returns CDR1 GTSNPN and CDR2 SVGIG (reference sequence). The CDR3 contains 13 residues. The CDR3 nucleotides read TGTGCCTGGAGTAGGGGTGTCAGAGAGACCCAGTACTTC. Amino acid sequence: CAWSRGVRETQYF.

In its sample, this clone was seen once. The V gene is TRBV24-1, the J gene TRBJ2-7, with 11 bases aligning to TRBD1. Germline assignment: CDR1 KGHDR and CDR2 SFDVKD. This CDR3 has 16 amino acids. V was pared by 5 bases and J by 2 bases, with 7 bases of the junction left unmatched. In DNA form, the CDR3 reads TGTGCCACCAGTGGCGGGACAGGGGGGAGTACCTACGAGCAGTACTTC. As protein: CATSGGTGGSTYEQYF.

CDR3 amino acids: CASSDRVSQFF. The DNA of the CDR3 is TGCGCCAGCAGCGACAGGGTATCGCAGTTCTTC. The chain links TRBV5-1 to TRBJ2-1; 7 positions match TRBD1. The trim removed 4 bases at V and 12 bases at J, leaving 4 bases unmatched. This CDR3 is built from 11 residues. The germline gives CDR1 SGHRS, CDR2 YFSETQ.

The chain carries TRBV5-1 and TRBJ2-3; 8 bases are shared with TRBD1. V shed 3 bases, J shed 1 base, and the junction held 7 bases outside the gene matches. CDR1 SGHRS and CDR2 YFSETQ come from the germline V gene. CDR3 size: 16 residues. The CDR3 nucleotides read TGCGCCAGCAGCTCTCAGGGGGCGGTGGGCACAGATACGCAGTATTTT. As protein: CASSSQGAVGTDTQYF.

This clone has just a few counts. The V and J genes are TRBV7-8 and TRBJ2-5; 9 positions match TRBD1. The length of the CDR3 is 16 residues. The ends lost 0 bases at V and 0 bases at J; junction bases unmatched: 2. Germline loops: CDR1 SGHVS, CDR2 FQNEAQ. The CDR3 DNA follows: TGTGCCAGCAGCTTAGCGACAGGGGGGTACCAAGAGACCCAGTACTTC. Translating gives CASSLATGGYQETQYF.

V is TRBV18 and J is TRBJ2-7; D is possibly TRBD2 (6 bases). V shed 6 bases and J shed 7 bases, with 22 bases lying between them. This CDR3 has 15 residues. CDR1 and CDR2 from the germline V gene are KGHSH and LQKENI. This chain's CDR3 is CASSPGVTGVKEQYF. CDR3 in DNA: TGTGCCAGCTCCCCTGGTGTGACGGGAGTGAAGGAGCAGTACTTC.

This chain links TRBV5-4 with TRBJ1-1; 9 bases are a match to TRBD1. V lost 4 bases, J lost 0 bases, and 4 bases stayed unmatched. Germline V gives CDR1 SGHNT, CDR2 YYREEE (reference sequence). This CDR3 is built from 15 residues. CDR3 sequence (DNA): TGTGCCAGCAGCCCCGGGACAGGGATGAACACTGAAGCTTTCTTT. Translation: CASSPGTGMNTEAFF.

The chain employs TRBV13 and TRBJ1-1; 8 positions match TRBD1. CDR3 size: 14 residues. CDR1 is PRHDT and CDR2 is FYEKMQ in the germline V gene (reference sequence). V lost 4 bases to trimming and J lost 5 bases; unmatched junction nucleotides: 6. CDR3 loop: CASSSGQGRTEAFF. CDR3 in DNA: TGTGCCAGCAGCTCCGGACAGGGACGGACTGAAGCTTTCTTT.

The rearrangement links TRBV10-1 to TRBJ1-2; TRBD1 is a possible D gene (5 bases). V was pared by 7 bases and J by 5 bases, with 5 bases between. The germline gives CDR1 WNHNN, CDR2 SYGVQD (reference sequence). This CDR3 region has 10 residues. This CDR3 is CASNRYGYTF. The CDR3 region has the DNA TGCGCCAGCAACAGGTATGGCTACACCTTC.

The rearrangement uses TRBV4-1 and TRBJ2-6; possibly TRBD1 for D (5 bases). This CDR3 is built from 16 residues. Looked up from germline, CDR1 is MGHRA and CDR2 is YSYEKL. V lost 1 base and J lost 4, with 11 bases in between. The CDR3 loop is CASSQGLGLGANVLTF. CDR3 nucleotides: TGCGCCAGCAGCCAAGGATTGGGGCTGGGGGCCAACGTCCTGACTTTC.

This clone was recorded once. This sequence joins TRBV21-1 and TRBJ2-3; the table's D call of TRBD2 was not tested on the DNA. TRBV21-1 is marked as a pseudogene. The CDR3 is made up of 17 amino acids. The CDR3 coding sequence is TGTGCCAGCAGCAAAGATATGGCGGGGGGGCACACAGATACGCAGTATTTT. Protein sequence: CASSKDMAGGHTDTQYF.

The chain joins TRBV9 to TRBJ2-1; 11 bases fit TRBD1. Germline assignment: CDR1 SGDLS and CDR2 YYNGEE. CDR3 size: 16 residues. Unmatched junction bases numbered 10, after V lost 2 bases and J lost 9 bases. The CDR3 here is CASSVTRGQGDGEQFF. Written as DNA, the CDR3 is TGTGCCAGCAGCGTCACTAGGGGACAGGGGGATGGTGAGCAGTTCTTC. The full variable domain, in which reference TRBV9 and TRBJ2-1 provide the parts outside the CDR3, is DSGVTQTPKHLITATGQRVTLRCSPRSGDLSVYWYQQSLDQGLQFLIQYYNGEERAKGNILERFSAQQFPDLHSELNLSSLELGDSALYFCASSVTRGQGDGEQFFGPGTRLTVL.

The chain links TRBV11-2 to TRBJ2-1, with TRBD1 matching 8 bases. The germline CDR1 and CDR2 sequences are SGHAT and FQNNGV. The V and J ends lost 3 bases and 7 bases, in that order; junction bases with no gene match: 5. CDR3 length equals 14 residues. The CDR3 is CASSFQGAGNEQFF. The CDR3, as DNA: TGTGCCAGCAGCTTCCAGGGGGCAGGGAATGAGCAGTTCTTC.